The rows below give T cell receptor beta chains drawn from one sample of a study of blood T cell repertoires in COVID-19. Measured with immunoSEQ multiplex PCR; TCRdb has only the in-frame clones, and not every one. The data contain roughly 290,000 clones, around 87% of them singletons. Sequenced: peripheral blood. These receptors all come from a woman between 50 and 59 years old who had recovered from COVID-19. The CDR3 runs from the conserved cysteine through the conserved F or W. D genes are given only for firm matches. The size of a clone is reported for some rows only, either as once, few or many, or as a class for expanded clones.

DNA,CDR3,V,size,J,D
TGTGCCAGCAGCGTAAAGGGCTCGGGAGTTAACCCCTACGAGCAGTACTTC,CASSVKGSGVNPYEQYF,TRBV9,.,TRBJ2-7,.
TGTGCCAGCAGTTCCCCCTCCCAGACAAGAACGAACACTGAAGCTTTCTTT,CASSSPSQTRTNTEAFF,TRBV27,once,TRBJ1-1,.
TGTGCCAGCTCACCCCAGGGTGGAACAACTAATGAAAAACTGTTTTTT,CASSPQGGTTNEKLFF,TRBV18,once,TRBJ1-4,.
TGTGCCTGGAGGGGACAGGGAAGAACTGAAGCTTTCTTT,CAWRGQGRTEAFF,TRBV30,.,TRBJ1-1,TRBD1
TGTGCCAGCAGCTTACTAGCAGTTCCCGGGGAGCTGTTTTTT,CASSLLAVPGELFF,TRBV3-1/TRBV3-2,.,TRBJ2-2,.
TGTGCCAGCAGCTTGGGTAGCGGGGTTTACAATGAGCAGTTCTTC,CASSLGSGVYNEQFF,TRBV5-4,.,TRBJ2-1,TRBD2
TGTGCCAGCAGCCAATGGTCTAGCGGGAATCAAGAGACCCAGTACTTC,CASSQWSSGNQETQYF,TRBV3-1/TRBV3-2,.,TRBJ2-5,TRBD2
TGTGCCAGCAGCGTCGATTCTAGCTCCTACAATGAGCAGTTCTTC,CASSVDSSSYNEQFF,TRBV5-4,.,TRBJ2-1,.
TGTGCCAGCAGTTACTCAGGGGTTGATTCACCCCTCCACTTT,CASSYSGVDSPLHF,TRBV6-6,.,TRBJ1-6,.
TGTGCCAGCTCTCCCCTCCGGGAGACCCAGTACTTC,CASSPLRETQYF,TRBV18,.,TRBJ2-5,.
TGTGCCAGTAGTATCTACCCGTACACTGAAGCTTTCTTT,CASSIYPYTEAFF,TRBV19,.,TRBJ1-1,.
TGTGCCAGCAGCTCAGGAGGGGTAGCGCGCACCGGGGAGCTGTTTTTT,CASSSGGVARTGELFF,TRBV7-2,.,TRBJ2-2,.
TGTGCCAGCAGCTTGAGGCAGCGGGAGTCAACAGATACGCAGTATTTT,CASSLRQRESTDTQYF,TRBV7-6,.,TRBJ2-3,TRBD2
TGTGCCTGGAGTGGGCAGGGGAACACTGAAGCTTTCTTT,CAWSGQGNTEAFF,TRBV30,.,TRBJ1-1,.
TGCGCCAGCAGCTTGAGGCTAGCGGGCATCACAGATACGCAGTATTTT,CASSLRLAGITDTQYF,TRBV5-1,.,TRBJ2-3,TRBD2
TGTGCCAGCAGCCAAGAAAGAGGACTAGCCGAGACCTACAATGAGCAGTTCTTC,CASSQERGLAETYNEQFF,TRBV4-2,.,TRBJ2-1,TRBD2
TGTGCCAGCAGTCCCCTAGTTTTGGAGACCCAGTACTTC,CASSPLVLETQYF,TRBV7-2,once,TRBJ2-5,.
TGTGCCAGCAGCGTAGACCCGGGGGGCCCCTACAATGAGCAGTTCTTC,CASSVDPGGPYNEQFF,TRBV9,.,TRBJ2-1,.
TGTGCCAGCAGCTTAACTTCATGGGCAGGGGGCTATGAGCAGTTCTTC,CASSLTSWAGGYEQFF,TRBV7-9,once,TRBJ2-1,TRBD1
TGCGCCAGCAGCCAAGTCCACGGACTAGCGGGACGCAATGAGCAGTTCTTC,CASSQVHGLAGRNEQFF,TRBV4-1,.,TRBJ2-1,TRBD2
TGCAGCGTCTCCAGGGGAATTGGCGGGGAGCTGTTTTTT,CSVSRGIGGELFF,TRBV29-1,.,TRBJ2-2,.
TGTGCCAGCTCCCGGAGGCAGCCCGGGGAGCTGTTTTTT,CASSRRQPGELFF,TRBV18,.,TRBJ2-2,.
TGTGCCAGTATAAGTCTGGGGGGGGCCAATCAGCCCCAGCATTTT,CASISLGGANQPQHF,TRBV19,.,TRBJ1-5,.
TGTGCCACCAGTGATTTTACGGAGGGACCCAATGAGCAGTTCTTC,CATSDFTEGPNEQFF,TRBV24-1,.,TRBJ2-1,.
TGCGCCAGCAGCTCCCGACAAACCCTCTCTGGAAACACCATATATTTT,CASSSRQTLSGNTIYF,TRBV4-3,few,TRBJ1-3,.
TGTGCCAGCAGCTTAGCTAAGGACAGGGTTGAAGCTTTCTTT,CASSLAKDRVEAFF,TRBV7-2,.,TRBJ1-1,TRBD1
TGTGCCAGCAAGGCGGGGACGCGAGAGCAGTTCTTC,CASKAGTREQFF,TRBV6-6,once,TRBJ2-1,.
TGTGCCAGTAGAGGACAGGCATACACAGATACGCAGTATTTT,CASRGQAYTDTQYF,TRBV19,.,TRBJ2-3,TRBD1
TGTGCCAGCAGCAACAATCAGGAGGGTTCAGAGACCCAGTACTTC,CASSNNQEGSETQYF,TRBV7-2,.,TRBJ2-5,.
TGTGCCAGTAGTAACCCGGGACAGGGCAATCAGCCCCAGCATTTT,CASSNPGQGNQPQHF,TRBV19,.,TRBJ1-5,TRBD1
TGTGCCAGCAGTTACAAGGGGGCCTCTCTCTTCTTGGGCTACACCTTC,CASSYKGASLFLGYTF,TRBV6-5,.,TRBJ1-2,TRBD1
TGTGCCAGCAGTCCAGGACTCTTCCGGGATGAAAAACTGTTTTTT,CASSPGLFRDEKLFF,TRBV6-5,once,TRBJ1-4,.
TGTGCCAGCAGTTACTCGGGCAGCGGGGGGGCCAGTGAGCAGTTCTTC,CASSYSGSGGASEQFF,TRBV6-5,.,TRBJ2-1,TRBD2
TGCGCCAGCAGCCAAGCTCCGTCGGAGACCCAGTACTTC,CASSQAPSETQYF,TRBV4-3,.,TRBJ2-5,.
TGTGCCAGCAGTCTAGACAGGGAAGAAGGTGACTATGGCTACACCTTC,CASSLDREEGDYGYTF,TRBV2,.,TRBJ1-2,TRBD1